Reported below is one T cell receptor beta chain. Antigen specificity is unknown. This specimen comes from a study of vaccination effects on CD4 cells after COVID-19. For the study at large: The median interval between the second dose and post-vaccine sampling was 72 days. General study findings and limits: Whether induced by infection or by vaccine, clones showed marked clonal contraction late after vaccination.

V lost 5 bases to trimming and J lost 7 bases; unmatched junction nucleotides: 6. Germline V gene lookup returns CDR1 KGHSH and CDR2 LQKENI. This CDR3 comprises 13 residues. The assay was immunoSEQ multiplex PCR, and TCRdb's table has in-frame clones only and misses some. The data show some 15,000 clones, about 78% seen once. Ahead of sequencing, the ViraFEST assay grew antigen-specific CD4+ T cells using viral peptide pools. Around day 10 of culture, CD4+ T cells were separated out. Subjects were given two BNT162b2 or mRNA-1273 vaccine doses. Negative nucleocapsid antibody tests before and after vaccination confirmed no previous SARS-CoV-2 infection. Wells each received 2 million to 2.5 million PBMC, cultured with approximately 9 IU/ml IL-2 and around 10 ug/ml peptides.

This receptor was taken from a human donor who received a COVID-19 vaccine. This specimen was CD4+ T cells from PBMCs cultured with HCoV-NL63 spike peptides, taken after COVID-19 vaccination. V is TRBV18 and J is TRBJ2-7; 9 positions match TRBD2. The CDR3 region is CASSTGTSQEQYF. DNA for the CDR3: TGTGCCAGCTCAACCGGGACTAGCCAGGAGCAGTACTTC.